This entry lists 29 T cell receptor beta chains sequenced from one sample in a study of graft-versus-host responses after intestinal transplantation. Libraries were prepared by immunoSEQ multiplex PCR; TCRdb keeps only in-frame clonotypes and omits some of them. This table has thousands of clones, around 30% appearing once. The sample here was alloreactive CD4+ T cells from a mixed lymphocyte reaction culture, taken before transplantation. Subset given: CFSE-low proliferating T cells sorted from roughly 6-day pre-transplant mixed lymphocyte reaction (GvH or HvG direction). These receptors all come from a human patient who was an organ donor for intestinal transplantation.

The CDR3 region has the DNA TGCGCCAGCAGCCCCCTAGGGGGGGCGGGGGGCTACACCTTC. As protein: CASSPLGGAGGYTF. The gene calls are TRBV4-1 and TRBJ1-2; possible D gene TRBD1, 6 bases. CDR1 MGHRA and CDR2 YSYEKL come from the germline V gene. The ends were cut back, 4 bases at V and 8 bases at J, with 17 bases in the middle. CDR3 length: 14 amino acids.

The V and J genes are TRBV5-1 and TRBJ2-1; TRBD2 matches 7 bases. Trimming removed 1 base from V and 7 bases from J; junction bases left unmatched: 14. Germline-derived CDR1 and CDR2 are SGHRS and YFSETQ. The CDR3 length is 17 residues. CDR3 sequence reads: CASSLTGVGVGGNEQFF. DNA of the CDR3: TGCGCCAGCAGCTTGACAGGAGTTGGGGTCGGGGGGAATGAGCAGTTCTTC.

The CDR3 protein is CASSPPGHPGDTEAFF. CDR3 nucleotides: TGTGCCAGCAGTCCTCCGGGACACCCCGGGGACACTGAAGCTTTCTTT. The rearrangement uses TRBV6-6 and TRBJ1-1; D perhaps matches TRBD1 (6 bases). CDR1 MNHNY and CDR2 SVGAGI come from the germline V gene (reference sequence). CDR3 length: 16 amino acids. The germline V and J ends were trimmed by 5 bases and 3 bases, with 19 bases remaining between them.

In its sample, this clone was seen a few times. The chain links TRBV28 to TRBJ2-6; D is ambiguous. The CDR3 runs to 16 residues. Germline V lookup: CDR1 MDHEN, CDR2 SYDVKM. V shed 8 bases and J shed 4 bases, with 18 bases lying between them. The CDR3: CASSNFPVWGANVLTF. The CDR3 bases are TGTGCCAGCTCCAACTTCCCGGTGTGGGGGGCCAACGTCCTGACTTTC.

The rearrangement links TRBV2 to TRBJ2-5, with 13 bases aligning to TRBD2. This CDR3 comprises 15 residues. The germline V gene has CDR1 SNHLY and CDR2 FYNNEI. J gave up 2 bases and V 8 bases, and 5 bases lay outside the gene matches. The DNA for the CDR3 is TGTGCCAGCTGGACTAGCGGGAGTGGGCAAGAGACCCAGTACTTC. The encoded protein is CASWTSGSGQETQYF.

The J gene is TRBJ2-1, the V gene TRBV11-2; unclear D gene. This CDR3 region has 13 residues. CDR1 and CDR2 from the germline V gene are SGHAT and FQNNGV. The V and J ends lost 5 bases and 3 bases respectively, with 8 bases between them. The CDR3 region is CASSLTGYNEQFF. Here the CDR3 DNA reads TGTGCCAGCAGCCTGACTGGCTACAATGAGCAGTTCTTC.

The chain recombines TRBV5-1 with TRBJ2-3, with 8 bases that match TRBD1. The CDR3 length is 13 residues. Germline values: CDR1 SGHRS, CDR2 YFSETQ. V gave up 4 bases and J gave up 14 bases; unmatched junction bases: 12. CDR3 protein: CASSLGPGQARYF. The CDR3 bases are TGCGCCAGCAGCCTTGGCCCGGGACAGGCGAGGTATTTT.

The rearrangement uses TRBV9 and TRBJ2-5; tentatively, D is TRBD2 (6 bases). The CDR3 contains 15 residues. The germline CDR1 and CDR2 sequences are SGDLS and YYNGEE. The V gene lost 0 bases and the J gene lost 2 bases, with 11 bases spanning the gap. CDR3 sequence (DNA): TGTGCCAGCAGCGTAGAAGCAGGGAGGCAAGAGACCCAGTACTTC. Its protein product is CASSVEAGRQETQYF.

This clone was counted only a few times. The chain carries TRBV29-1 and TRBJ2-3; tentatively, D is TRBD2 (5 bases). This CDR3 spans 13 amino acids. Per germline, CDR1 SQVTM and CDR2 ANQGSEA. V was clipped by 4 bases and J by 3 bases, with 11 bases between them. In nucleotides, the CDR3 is TGCAGCGTTGTGCGGGCAGGAACAGATACGCAGTATTTT. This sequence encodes CSVVRAGTDTQYF.

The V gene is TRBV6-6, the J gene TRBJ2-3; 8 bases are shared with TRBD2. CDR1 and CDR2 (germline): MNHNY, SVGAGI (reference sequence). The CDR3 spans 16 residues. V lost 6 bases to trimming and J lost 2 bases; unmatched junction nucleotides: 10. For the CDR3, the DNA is TGTGCCAGCAGGGGAGCGGGAGCGAGGGACACAGATACGCAGTATTTT. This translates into CASRGAGARDTDTQYF.

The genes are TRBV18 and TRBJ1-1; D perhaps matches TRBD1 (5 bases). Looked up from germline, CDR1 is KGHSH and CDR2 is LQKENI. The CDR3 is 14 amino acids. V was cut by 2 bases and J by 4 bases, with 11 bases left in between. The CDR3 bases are TGTGCCAGCTCACCAGTGGAGGGACGCACTGAAGCTTTCTTT. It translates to CASSPVEGRTEAFF.

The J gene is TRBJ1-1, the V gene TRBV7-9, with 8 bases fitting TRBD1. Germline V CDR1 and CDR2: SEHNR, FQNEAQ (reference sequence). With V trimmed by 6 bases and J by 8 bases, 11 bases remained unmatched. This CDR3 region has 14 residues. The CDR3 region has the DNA TGTGCCAGCAGACCCGGGACAGGAAATTTCGAAGCTTTCTTT. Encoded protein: CASRPGTGNFEAFF.

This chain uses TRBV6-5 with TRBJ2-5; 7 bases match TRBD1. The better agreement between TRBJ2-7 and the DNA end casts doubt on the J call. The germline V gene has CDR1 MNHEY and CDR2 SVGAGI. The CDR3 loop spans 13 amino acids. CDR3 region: CASVRDRSYEQYF. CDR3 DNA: TGTGCCAGCGTCCGGGACAGATCCTACGAGCAGTACTTC.

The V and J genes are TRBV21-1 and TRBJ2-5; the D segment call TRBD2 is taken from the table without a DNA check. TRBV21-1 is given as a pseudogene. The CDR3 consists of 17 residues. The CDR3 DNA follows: TGTGCCAGCTTCGGGACTAGCGGGAGGGGGGTTAGGGAGACCCAGTACTTC. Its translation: CASFGTSGRGVRETQYF.

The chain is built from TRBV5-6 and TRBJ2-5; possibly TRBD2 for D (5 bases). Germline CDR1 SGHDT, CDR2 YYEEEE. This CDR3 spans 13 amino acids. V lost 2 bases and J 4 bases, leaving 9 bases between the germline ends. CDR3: CASSFGVGETQYF. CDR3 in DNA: TGTGCCAGCAGCTTCGGGGTCGGAGAGACCCAGTACTTC.

The CDR3 region is CASSLDRVYEQYF. Written as DNA, the CDR3 is TGTGCCAGCAGCTTAGACAGGGTCTACGAGCAGTACTTC. The chain recombines TRBV7-9 with TRBJ2-7, with a possible D match to TRBD1 (6 bases). V shed 1 base and J shed 3 bases, with 7 bases lying between them. Germline lookup yields CDR1 SEHNR and CDR2 FQNEAQ (reference sequence). The CDR3 contains 13 residues.

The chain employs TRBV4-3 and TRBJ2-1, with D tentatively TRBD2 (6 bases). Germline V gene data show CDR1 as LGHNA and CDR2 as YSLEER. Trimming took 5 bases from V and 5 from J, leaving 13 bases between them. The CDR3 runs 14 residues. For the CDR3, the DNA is TGCGCCAGCAGCATCCGGGACTGGGACAATGAGCAGTTCTTC. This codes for CASSIRDWDNEQFF.

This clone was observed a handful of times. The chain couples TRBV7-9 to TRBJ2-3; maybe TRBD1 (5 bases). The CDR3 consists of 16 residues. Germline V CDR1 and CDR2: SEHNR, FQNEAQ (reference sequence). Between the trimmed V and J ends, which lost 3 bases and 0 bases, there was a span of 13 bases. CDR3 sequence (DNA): TGTGCCAGCAGCTTTCAGGGTTCCCCTAGCACAGATACGCAGTATTTT. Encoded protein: CASSFQGSPSTDTQYF.

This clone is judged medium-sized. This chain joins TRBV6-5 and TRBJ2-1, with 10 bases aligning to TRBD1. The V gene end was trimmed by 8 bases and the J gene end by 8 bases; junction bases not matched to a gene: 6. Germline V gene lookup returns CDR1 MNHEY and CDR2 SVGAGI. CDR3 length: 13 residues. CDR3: CASGRDRGHEQFF. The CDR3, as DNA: TGTGCCAGCGGTCGGGACAGGGGCCATGAGCAGTTCTTC.

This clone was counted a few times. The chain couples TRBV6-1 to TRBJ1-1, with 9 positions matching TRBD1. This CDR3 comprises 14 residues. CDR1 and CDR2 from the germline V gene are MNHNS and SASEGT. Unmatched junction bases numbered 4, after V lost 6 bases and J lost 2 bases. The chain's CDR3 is CASRLGQGNTEAFF. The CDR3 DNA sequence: TGTGCCAGCAGATTGGGACAGGGCAACACTGAAGCTTTCTTT.

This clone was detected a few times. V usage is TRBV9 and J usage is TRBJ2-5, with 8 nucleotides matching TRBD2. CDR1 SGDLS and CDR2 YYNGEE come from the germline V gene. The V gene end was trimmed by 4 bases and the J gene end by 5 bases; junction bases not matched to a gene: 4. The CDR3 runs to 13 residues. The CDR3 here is CASSRGGQETQYF. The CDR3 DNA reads TGTGCCAGCAGCCGGGGGGGTCAGGAGACCCAGTACTTC.

CDR3 region: CASSYRFRGSSYEQYF. CDR3 sequence (DNA): TGTGCCAGCAGTTACCGCTTCAGGGGGAGCTCCTACGAGCAGTACTTC. This rearrangement joins TRBV6-6 to TRBJ2-7; 7 bases match TRBD1. The CDR3 is made up of 16 amino acids. V lost 2 bases to trimming and J lost 0 bases; unmatched junction nucleotides: 7. CDR1 is MNHNY and CDR2 is SVGAGI in the germline V gene (reference sequence).

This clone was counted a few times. CDR3 DNA sequence: TGTGCCAGTAGGCCCACCGGACAGGAAAAACTGTTTTTT. Encoded protein: CASRPTGQEKLFF. The rearrangement links TRBV19 to TRBJ1-4; D might be TRBD1 (6 bases). Germline lookup yields CDR1 LNHDA and CDR2 SQIVND (reference sequence). This CDR3 region has 13 residues. Trimming pared 6 bases from V and 8 bases from J, leaving 13 bases between.

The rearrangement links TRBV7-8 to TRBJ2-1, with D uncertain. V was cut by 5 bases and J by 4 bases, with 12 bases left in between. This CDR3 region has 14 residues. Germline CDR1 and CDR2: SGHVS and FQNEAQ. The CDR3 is CASSPYAQYNEQFF. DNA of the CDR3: TGTGCCAGCAGCCCCTACGCACAGTACAATGAGCAGTTCTTC.

The CDR3 loop is CASGPSSGGNYEQYF. The CDR3 DNA is TGTGCCAGCGGCCCCAGCTCAGGGGGCAACTACGAGCAGTACTTC. The V call is TRBV28, the J call TRBJ2-7, with 8 bases lining up with TRBD1. The CDR3 extends over 15 amino acids. V shed 8 bases and J 3 bases; nucleotides not matched to a gene: 12. Germline V CDR1 and CDR2: MDHEN, SYDVKM.

CDR3 sequence (DNA): TGTGCCAGTAGTACCAGCGGGAGATTTAGGGCGACAGATACGCAGTATTTT. Amino acids: CASSTSGRFRATDTQYF. This rearrangement joins TRBV19 to TRBJ2-3, with 8 bases matching TRBD2. Per germline, CDR1 LNHDA and CDR2 SQIVND (reference sequence). The CDR3 extends over 17 amino acids. V was pared by 4 bases and J by 3 bases, with 12 bases of the junction left unmatched.

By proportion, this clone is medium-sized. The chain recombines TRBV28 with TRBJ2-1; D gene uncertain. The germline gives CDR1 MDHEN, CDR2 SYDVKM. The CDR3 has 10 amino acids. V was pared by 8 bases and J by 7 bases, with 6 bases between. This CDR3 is CASRGNEQFF. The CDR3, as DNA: TGTGCCAGCCGAGGTAATGAGCAGTTCTTC.

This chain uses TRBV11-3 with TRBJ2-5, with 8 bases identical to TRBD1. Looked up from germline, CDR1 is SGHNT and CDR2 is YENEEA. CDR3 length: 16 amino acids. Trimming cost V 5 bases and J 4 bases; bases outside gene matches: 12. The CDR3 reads CASSRGMDREAETQYF. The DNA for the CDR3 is TGTGCCAGCAGCCGAGGGATGGACAGGGAGGCAGAGACCCAGTACTTC.

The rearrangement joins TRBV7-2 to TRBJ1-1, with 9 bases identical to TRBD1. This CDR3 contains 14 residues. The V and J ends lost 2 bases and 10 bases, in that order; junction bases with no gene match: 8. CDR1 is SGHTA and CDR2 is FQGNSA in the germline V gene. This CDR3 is CASSLRTGDLGAFF. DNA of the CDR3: TGTGCCAGCAGCTTAAGGACAGGGGATTTAGGAGCTTTCTTT.